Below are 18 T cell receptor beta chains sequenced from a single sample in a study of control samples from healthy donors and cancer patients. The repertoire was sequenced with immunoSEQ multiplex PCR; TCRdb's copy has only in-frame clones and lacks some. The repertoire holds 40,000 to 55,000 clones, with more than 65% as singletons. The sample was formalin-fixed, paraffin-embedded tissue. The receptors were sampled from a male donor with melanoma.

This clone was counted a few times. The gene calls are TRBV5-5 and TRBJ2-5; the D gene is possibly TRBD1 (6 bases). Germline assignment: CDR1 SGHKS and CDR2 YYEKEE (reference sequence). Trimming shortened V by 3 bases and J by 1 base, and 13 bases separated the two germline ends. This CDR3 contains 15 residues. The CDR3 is CASSYPRGSQETQYF. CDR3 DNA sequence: TGTGCCAGCAGCTACCCAAGGGGGAGCCAAGAGACCCAGTACTTC.

The CDR3 protein is CASSLGYGGLNEKLFF. In DNA form, the CDR3 reads TGTGCCAGCAGCTTGGGTTATGGGGGTTTGAATGAAAAACTGTTTTTT. The rearrangement links TRBV5-6 to TRBJ1-4; D possibly corresponds to TRBD1 (5 bases). The ends were cut back, 0 bases at V and 5 bases at J, with 14 bases in the middle. The length of the CDR3 is 16 residues. CDR1 and CDR2 from the germline V gene are SGHDT and YYEEEE.

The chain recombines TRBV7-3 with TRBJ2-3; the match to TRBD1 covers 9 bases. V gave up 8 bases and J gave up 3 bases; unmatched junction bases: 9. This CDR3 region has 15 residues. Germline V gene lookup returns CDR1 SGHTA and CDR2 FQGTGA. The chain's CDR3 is CASATGTGRTDTQYF. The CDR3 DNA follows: TGTGCCAGCGCCACCGGGACAGGGCGGACAGATACGCAGTATTTT.

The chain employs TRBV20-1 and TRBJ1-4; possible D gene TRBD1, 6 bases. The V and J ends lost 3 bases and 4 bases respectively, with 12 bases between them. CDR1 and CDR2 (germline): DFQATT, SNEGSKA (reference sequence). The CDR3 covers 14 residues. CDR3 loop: CSASGAGVNEKLFF. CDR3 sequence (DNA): TGCAGTGCTAGTGGGGCAGGGGTTAATGAAAAACTGTTTTTT.

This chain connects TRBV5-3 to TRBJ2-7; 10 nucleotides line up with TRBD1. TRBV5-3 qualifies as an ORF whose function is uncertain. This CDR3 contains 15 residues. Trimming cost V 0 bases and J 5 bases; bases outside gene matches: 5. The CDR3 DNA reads TGTGCCAGAAGCTTGGGACAGGGGGCGTTCCACGAGCAGTACTTC. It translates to CARSLGQGAFHEQYF.

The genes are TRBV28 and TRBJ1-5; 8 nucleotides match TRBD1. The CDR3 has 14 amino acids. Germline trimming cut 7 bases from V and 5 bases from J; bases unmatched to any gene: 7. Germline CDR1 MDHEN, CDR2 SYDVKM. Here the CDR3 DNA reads TGTGCCAGCAATACAGGGGGGCTCCATCAGCCCCAGCATTTT. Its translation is CASNTGGLHQPQHF.

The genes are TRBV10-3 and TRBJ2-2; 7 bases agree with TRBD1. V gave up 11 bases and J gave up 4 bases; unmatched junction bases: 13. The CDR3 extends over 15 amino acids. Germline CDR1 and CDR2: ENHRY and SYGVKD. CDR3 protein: CAYRIGTEGTGELFF. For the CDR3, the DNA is TGTGCCTACCGCATAGGGACAGAAGGCACCGGGGAGCTGTTTTTT.

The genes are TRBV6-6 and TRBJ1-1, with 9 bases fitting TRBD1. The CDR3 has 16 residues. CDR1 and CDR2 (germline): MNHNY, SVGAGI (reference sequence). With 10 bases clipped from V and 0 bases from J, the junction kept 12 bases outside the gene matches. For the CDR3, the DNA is TGTGCCATCAAGAGAGGGACAGGGACTATGAACACTGAAGCTTTCTTT. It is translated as CAIKRGTGTMNTEAFF.

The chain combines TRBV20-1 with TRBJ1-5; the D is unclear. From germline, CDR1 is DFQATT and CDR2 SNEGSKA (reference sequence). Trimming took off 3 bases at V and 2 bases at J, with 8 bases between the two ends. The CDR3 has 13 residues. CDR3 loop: CSASFQGNQPQHF. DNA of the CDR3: TGCAGTGCTAGTTTTCAGGGCAATCAGCCCCAGCATTTT.

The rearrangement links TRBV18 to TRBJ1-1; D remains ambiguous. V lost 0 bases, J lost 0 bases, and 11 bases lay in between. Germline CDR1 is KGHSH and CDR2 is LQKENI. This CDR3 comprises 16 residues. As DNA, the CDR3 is TGTGCCAGCTCACCACCAATTCCGGCACTGAACACTGAAGCTTTCTTT. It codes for CASSPPIPALNTEAFF.

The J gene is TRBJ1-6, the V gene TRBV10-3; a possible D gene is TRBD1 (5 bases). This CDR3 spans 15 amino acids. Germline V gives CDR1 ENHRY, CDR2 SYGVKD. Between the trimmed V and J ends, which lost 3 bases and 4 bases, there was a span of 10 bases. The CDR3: CAISDGTLYNSPLHF. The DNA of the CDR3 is TGTGCCATCAGTGACGGGACCCTATATAATTCACCCCTCCACTTT.

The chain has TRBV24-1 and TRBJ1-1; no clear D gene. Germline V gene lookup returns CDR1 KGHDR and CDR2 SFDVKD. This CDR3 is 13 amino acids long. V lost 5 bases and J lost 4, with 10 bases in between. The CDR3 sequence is CATSGPGGTEAFF. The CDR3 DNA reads TGTGCCACCAGTGGCCCCGGAGGCACTGAAGCTTTCTTT.

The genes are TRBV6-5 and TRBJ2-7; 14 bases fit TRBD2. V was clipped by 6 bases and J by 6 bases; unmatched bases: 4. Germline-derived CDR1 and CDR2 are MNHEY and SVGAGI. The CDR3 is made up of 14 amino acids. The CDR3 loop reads CASRPGLAGAEQYF. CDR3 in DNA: TGTGCCAGCAGACCGGGACTAGCGGGAGCCGAGCAGTACTTC.

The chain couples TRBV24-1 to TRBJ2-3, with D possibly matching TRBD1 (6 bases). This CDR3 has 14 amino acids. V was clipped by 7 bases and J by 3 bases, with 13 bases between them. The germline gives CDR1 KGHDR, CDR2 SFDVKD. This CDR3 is CATRNRVSTDTQYF. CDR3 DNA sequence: TGTGCCACCAGAAACAGGGTGTCGACAGATACGCAGTATTTT.

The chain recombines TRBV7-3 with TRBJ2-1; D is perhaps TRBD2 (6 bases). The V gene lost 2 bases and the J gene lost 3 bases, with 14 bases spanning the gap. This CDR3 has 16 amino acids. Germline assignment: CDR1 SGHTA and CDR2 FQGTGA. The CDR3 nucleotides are TGTGCCAGCAGCTTACACCCGGGACTGGACTACAATGAGCAGTTCTTC. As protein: CASSLHPGLDYNEQFF.

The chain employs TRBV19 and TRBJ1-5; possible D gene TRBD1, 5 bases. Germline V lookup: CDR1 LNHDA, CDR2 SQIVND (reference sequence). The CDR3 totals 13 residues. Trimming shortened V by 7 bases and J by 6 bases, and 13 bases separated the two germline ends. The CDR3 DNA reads TGTGCCAGTATGAGAGGGGTTGGTCAGCCCCAGCATTTT. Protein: CASMRGVGQPQHF.

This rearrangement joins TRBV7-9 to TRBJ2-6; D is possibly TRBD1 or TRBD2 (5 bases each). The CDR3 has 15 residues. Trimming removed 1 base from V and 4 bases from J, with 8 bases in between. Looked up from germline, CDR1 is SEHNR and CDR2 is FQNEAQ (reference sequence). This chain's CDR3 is CASSLVGVGANVLTF. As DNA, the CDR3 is TGTGCCAGCAGCTTAGTGGGGGTCGGGGCCAACGTCCTGACTTTC.

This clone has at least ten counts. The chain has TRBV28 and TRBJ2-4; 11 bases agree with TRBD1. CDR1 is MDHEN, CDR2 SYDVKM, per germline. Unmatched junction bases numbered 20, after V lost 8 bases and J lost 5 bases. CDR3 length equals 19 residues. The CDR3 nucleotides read TGTGCCAGCGGGGGAACCATAACCGGACAGGGGGCAGATCAAAACATTCAGTACTTC. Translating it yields CASGGTITGQGADQNIQYF.